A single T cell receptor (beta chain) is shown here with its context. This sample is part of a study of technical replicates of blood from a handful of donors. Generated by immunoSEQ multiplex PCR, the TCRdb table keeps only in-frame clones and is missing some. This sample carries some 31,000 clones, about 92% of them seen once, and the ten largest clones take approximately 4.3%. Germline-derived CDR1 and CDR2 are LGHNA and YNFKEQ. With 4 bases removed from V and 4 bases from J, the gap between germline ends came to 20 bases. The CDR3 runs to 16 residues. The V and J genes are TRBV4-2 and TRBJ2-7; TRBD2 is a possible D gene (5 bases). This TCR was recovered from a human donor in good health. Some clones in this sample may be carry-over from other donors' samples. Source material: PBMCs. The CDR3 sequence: CASSRTHSETGYEQYF. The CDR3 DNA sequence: TGTGCCAGCAGCCGAACTCATAGCGAAACTGGGTACGAGCAGTACTTC.